This entry concerns a single TCR beta chain. Its antigen is currently unknown. The sample belongs to a study of cytomegalovirus exposure and HLA in healthy donors. Looking at the study overall: For the approximately 410 genotyped donors, about 81% fell within the Caucasian-associated ancestry cluster. Study-wide findings and caveats: Per a later analysis, about 17,000 TCR beta sequences showed association with HLA alleles at 0.05 false discovery rate. Clonal expansion was found to be greater in HLA-associated TCR beta chains than in equally common others in a later analysis.

Healthy individuals who donated bone marrow served as the donors. A multiplex PCR was run with 60 Vbeta primers and 13 Jbeta primers. The data were produced by immunoSEQ multiplex PCR, yet TCRdb's version contains in-frame clones alone and is incomplete. The data contain about 170,000 clones, roughly 76% of them seen just once; the ten biggest clones take up roughly 5%. Unmatched junction bases numbered 3, after V lost 3 bases and J lost 7 bases. This CDR3 is built from 14 residues. Germline-derived CDR1 and CDR2 are SEHNR and FQNEAQ (reference sequence). The source material was PBMCs. This receptor was identified in a woman aged 18 to 35 in good health and CMV-seropositive. V and J are TRBV7-9 and TRBJ2-2; 9 positions agree with TRBD1. CDR3 residues: CASSFTGGSGELFF. CDR3 nucleotides: TGTGCCAGCAGCTTCACAGGGGGCAGCGGGGAGCTGTTTTTT. Using reference TRBV7-9 and TRBJ2-2 for the parts outside the CDR3, the full variable domain is DTGVSQNPRHKITKRGQNVTFRCDPISEHNRLYWYRQTLGQGPEFLTYFQNEAQLEKSRLLSDRFSAERPKGSFSTLEIQRTEQGDSAMYLCASSFTGGSGELFFGEGSRLTVL.